The clone carrying this T cell receptor beta chain was observed a few times. The source of the sample is a study of T cells in Graves' hyperthyroidism and ophthalmopathy. Using RNA transcripts as the source, TCR beta CDR3 regions were amplified. A set of HTBI primers served as the primers for a first-round RT-PCR of the TCR CDR3. TCRdb fed the multiplex PCR reads into MiXCR, producing one record per CDR3 protein. The sample records a few hundred thousand distinct CDR3 sequences, 40% to 55% being singletons. This CDR3 is built from 13 residues. Germline V gives CDR1 SQVTM, CDR2 ANQGSEA. Trimming shortened V by 4 bases and J by 0 bases, and 8 bases separated the two germline ends. Diagnoses used clinical symptoms, serum thyroxine and TRAb, thyroid ultrasound and orbital computed tomography.

The sequence came from a woman aged 18-29 years with Graves' hyperthyroidism. The genes are TRBV29-1 and TRBJ2-3; no clear D gene. The sample taken for sequencing was peripheral blood or thyroid tissue (not recorded which). This chain's CDR3 is CSVGHTSTDTQYF. The CDR3 DNA reads as TGCAGCGTTGGCCACACTAGCACAGATACGCAGTATTTT.